This TCR beta chain was identified in a study of blood T cells in healthy people across ages. Points from the study as a whole: CMV status of donors was unknown, possibly confounding expanded clonotype changes. Long-lived donors carried more naive CD4+ cells and greater diversity than aged donors.

A second PCR, run for about 7 to 11 cycles, used a sample-barcoded 5' primer plus a J-beta primer mix. MiXCR was run by TCRdb on the 5' RACE reads, yielding one entry per CDR3 protein. The sample lists about 810,000 distinct CDR3 sequences, about 34% seen once, with under 15% in the top ten. In the case of this clonotype: Antigen unknown. This sequence may be a read error, since a much larger clone differs from it by one base.

Germline V CDR1 and CDR2: SGHVS, FNYEAQ. Trimming pared 5 bases from V and 0 bases from J, leaving 24 bases between. The CDR3 runs to 19 residues. The specimen was blood. The rearrangement joins TRBV7-6 to TRBJ2-3; either TRBD1 or TRBD2 may fit D (6 bases each). The clonotype comes from a man aged 18 to 35 in good health. DNA for the CDR3: TGTGCCAGCAGCCTGTCATTGGGGGGACAAGCCTTTAGCACAGATACGCAGTATTTT. This gives the protein CASSLSLGGQAFSTDTQYF. Combining the CDR3 with reference TRBV7-6 and TRBJ2-3 gives the whole variable domain GAGVSQSPRYKVTKRGQDVALRCDPISGHVSLYWYRQALGQGPEFLTYFNYEAQQDKSGLPNDRFSAERPEGSISTLTIQRTEQRDSAMYRCASSLSLGGQAFSTDTQYFGPGTRLTVL.